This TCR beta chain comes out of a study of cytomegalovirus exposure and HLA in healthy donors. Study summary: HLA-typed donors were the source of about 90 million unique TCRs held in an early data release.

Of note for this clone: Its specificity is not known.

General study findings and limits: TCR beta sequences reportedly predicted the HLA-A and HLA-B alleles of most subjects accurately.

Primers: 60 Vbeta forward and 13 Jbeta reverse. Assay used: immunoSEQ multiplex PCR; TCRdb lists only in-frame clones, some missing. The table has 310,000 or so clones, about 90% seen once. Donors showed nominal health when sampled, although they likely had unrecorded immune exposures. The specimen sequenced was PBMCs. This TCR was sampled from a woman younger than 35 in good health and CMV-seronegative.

The CDR3 reads CASSLPTGGSGNTIYF. CDR3 nucleotides: TGTGCCAGCAGCTTACCTACAGGGGGCTCTGGAAACACCATATATTTT. J is TRBJ1-3 and V is TRBV11-2; 8 bases map to TRBD1. With 2 bases clipped from V and 0 bases from J, the junction kept 3 bases outside the gene matches. The CDR3 sequence is 16 residues long. Germline V lookup: CDR1 SGHAT, CDR2 FQNNGV. Looking up the rest from reference TRBV11-2 and TRBJ1-3 gives the full variable domain: EAGVAQSPRYKIIEKRQSVAFWCNPISGHATLYWYQQILGQGPKLLIQFQNNGVVDDSQLPKDRFSAERLKGVDSTLKIQPAKLEDSAVYLCASSLPTGGSGNTIYFGEGSWLTVV.